This T cell receptor (beta chain) stems from a study of shared clonotypes between healthy human individuals. Study observations and caveats: Only a few donors were included, so the genetic and exposure-history diversity represented was limited.

As to this clone: The antigen is not known.

Clones were sequenced by immunoSEQ multiplex PCR, and TCRdb holds only the in-frame ones, with some missing. Altogether some 530,000 clones are present, approximately 80% being singletons, with the ten largest covering about 11%. The CDR3 loop spans 14 amino acids. V shed 4 bases, J shed 5 bases, and the junction held 8 bases outside the gene matches. Germline V CDR1 and CDR2: SGHNT, YYREEE (reference sequence). In unsorted samples, genomic DNA was obtained using about 90 million PBMCs. Sequenced input: PBMCs. The genes are TRBV5-4 and TRBJ2-7, with 8 bases lining up with TRBD2. This sequence originates from a woman aged 40-49 years in good health. Some clones in this sample may be carry-over from other donors' samples. This chain's CDR3 is CASSPGLVFHEQYF. In DNA, the CDR3 is TGTGCCAGCAGCCCGGGACTAGTATTTCACGAGCAGTACTTC.